Each of the 6 T cell receptor beta chains below was sequenced from the same sample in a study of T-cell memory formation after mild COVID-19. TCRdb processed the 5' RACE reads anew with MiXCR; each CDR3 protein has one entry. The repertoire holds around 510,000 distinct CDR3 sequences, about 22% seen once, with 7.5% to 9.5% in the top ten. Sequencing was done on a sample of PBMCs or a T cell subset sorted from them (not recorded which). The receptors derive from an adult woman who had mild COVID-19 (a few samples of this study predate the infection). Cell type and time point are not known.

Only one count was recorded for this clonotype. The CDR3 spells CATSDWGRQGRYEQYF. The DNA for the CDR3 is TGTGCCACCAGTGATTGGGGCCGACAGGGGCGCTACGAGCAGTACTTC. The gene calls are TRBV24-1 and TRBJ2-7; TRBD1 aligns across 8 bases. From germline, CDR1 is KGHDR and CDR2 SFDVKD. This CDR3 spans 16 amino acids. With V trimmed by 2 bases and J by 3 bases, 8 bases remained unmatched.

This clonotype was seen a few times. The chain has TRBV7-2 and TRBJ2-6; D gene unclear. The CDR3 is made up of 13 amino acids. The germline V and J ends were trimmed by 8 bases and 4 bases, with 9 bases remaining between them. CDR1 and CDR2 (germline): SGHTA, FQGNSA. For the CDR3, the DNA is TGTGCCAGCCCCCAAAGCGGGGCCAACGTCCTGACTTTC. It encodes CASPQSGANVLTF.

The chain carries TRBV29-1 and TRBJ2-1; 8 positions agree with TRBD1. The CDR3 has 16 residues. Germline values: CDR1 SQVTM, CDR2 ANQGSEA. V shed 1 base, J shed 0 bases, and the junction held 5 bases outside the gene matches. The CDR3 here is CSVEGTGTGSYNEQFF. The CDR3 DNA reads as TGCAGCGTTGAAGGAACCGGGACAGGCTCCTACAATGAGCAGTTCTTC.

The chain joins TRBV6-5 to TRBJ2-1; TRBD1 or TRBD2 may be the D gene (5 bases each). This CDR3 has 15 residues. The germline V gene has CDR1 MNHEY and CDR2 SVGAGI. The V gene lost 0 bases and the J gene lost 6 bases, with 12 bases spanning the gap. CDR3 DNA sequence: TGTGCCAGCAGTTACTCAAGTGCCGGGGCCAATGAGCAGTTCTTC. This codes for CASSYSSAGANEQFF.

CDR3 region: CASSPGGTSGRGERYNEQFF. The CDR3 DNA follows: TGCGCCAGCAGCCCCGGGGGGACTAGCGGGAGAGGGGAGCGGTACAATGAGCAGTTCTTC. The chain employs TRBV4-1 and TRBJ2-1; 14 bases map to TRBD2. This CDR3 is 20 amino acids long. V lost 4 bases and J lost 4; bases outside the gene matches: 15. CDR1 and CDR2 (germline): MGHRA, YSYEKL.

The table lists this clonotype with a few counts. The V call is TRBV7-3, the J call TRBJ2-3; TRBD1 aligns across 8 bases. Germline V gives CDR1 SGHTA, CDR2 FQGTGA. The V segment lost 2 bases and the J segment 7 bases; nucleotides outside the gene matches: 11. The CDR3 runs to 16 residues. The CDR3 nucleotides are TGTGCCAGCAGCTTAGGAACGGGGACAGGCCTTAATACGCAGTATTTT. Its protein is CASSLGTGTGLNTQYF.